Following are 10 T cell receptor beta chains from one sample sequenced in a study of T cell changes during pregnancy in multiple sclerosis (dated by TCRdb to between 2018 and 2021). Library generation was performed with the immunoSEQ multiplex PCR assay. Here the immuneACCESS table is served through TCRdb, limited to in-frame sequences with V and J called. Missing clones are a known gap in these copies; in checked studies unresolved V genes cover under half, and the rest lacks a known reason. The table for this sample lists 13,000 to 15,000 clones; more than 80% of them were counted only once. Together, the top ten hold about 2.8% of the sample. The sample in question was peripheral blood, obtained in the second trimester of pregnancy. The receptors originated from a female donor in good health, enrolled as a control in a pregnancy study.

CDR3: CAISESDSESETQYF. CDR3 DNA sequence: TGTGCCATCAGTGAGTCAGACAGTGAATCAGAGACCCAGTACTTC. This chain joins TRBV10-3 and TRBJ2-5, with TRBD1 as a possible D gene (5 bases). The CDR3 has 15 amino acids. The germline CDR1 and CDR2 sequences are ENHRY and SYGVKD. V lost 0 bases and J lost 4, with 12 bases in between.

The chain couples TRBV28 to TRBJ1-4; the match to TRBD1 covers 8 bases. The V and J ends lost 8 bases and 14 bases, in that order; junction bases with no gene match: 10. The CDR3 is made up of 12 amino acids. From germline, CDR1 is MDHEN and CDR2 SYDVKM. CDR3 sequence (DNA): TGTGCCAGCGGACAGGGCCCTTTAGGTCTGTTTTTT. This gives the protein CASGQGPLGLFF. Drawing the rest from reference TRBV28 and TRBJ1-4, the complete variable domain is DVKVTQSSRYLVKRTGEKVFLECVQDMDHENMFWYRQDPGLGLRLIYFSYDVKMKEKGDIPEGYSVSREKKERFSLILESASTNQTSMYLCASGQGPLGLFFGSGTQLSVL.

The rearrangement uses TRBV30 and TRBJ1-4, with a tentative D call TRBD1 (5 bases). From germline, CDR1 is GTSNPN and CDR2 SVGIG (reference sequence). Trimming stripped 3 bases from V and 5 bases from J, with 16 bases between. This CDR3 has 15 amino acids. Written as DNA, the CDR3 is TGTGCCTGGAGAGAACCGGGACTGATCAATGAAAAACTGTTTTTT. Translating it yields CAWREPGLINEKLFF.

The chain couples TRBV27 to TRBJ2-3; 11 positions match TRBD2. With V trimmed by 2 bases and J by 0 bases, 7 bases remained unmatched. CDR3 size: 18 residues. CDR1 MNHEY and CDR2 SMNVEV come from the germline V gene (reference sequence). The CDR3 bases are TGTGCCAGCAGTTTAGCCCTAGCGGGAGGACCTAGCACAGATACGCAGTATTTT. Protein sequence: CASSLALAGGPSTDTQYF.

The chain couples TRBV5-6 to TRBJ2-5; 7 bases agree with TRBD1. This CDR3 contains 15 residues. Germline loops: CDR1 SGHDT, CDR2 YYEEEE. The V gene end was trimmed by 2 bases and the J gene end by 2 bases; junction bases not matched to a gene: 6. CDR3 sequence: CASSLRSTGQETQYF. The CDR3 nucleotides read TGTGCCAGCAGCTTACGATCGACAGGGCAAGAGACCCAGTACTTC.

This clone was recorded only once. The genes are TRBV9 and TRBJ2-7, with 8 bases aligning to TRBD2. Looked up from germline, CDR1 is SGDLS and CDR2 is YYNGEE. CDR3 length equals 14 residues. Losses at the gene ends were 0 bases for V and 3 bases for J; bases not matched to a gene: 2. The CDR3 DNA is TGTGCCAGCAGCGTAGTCGGGACTAGCTACGAGCAGTACTTC. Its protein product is CASSVVGTSYEQYF.

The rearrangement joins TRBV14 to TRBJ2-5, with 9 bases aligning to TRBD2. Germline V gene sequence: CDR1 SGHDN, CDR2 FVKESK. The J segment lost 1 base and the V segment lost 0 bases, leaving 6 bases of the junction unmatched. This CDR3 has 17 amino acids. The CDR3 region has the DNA TGTGCCAGCAGCCAAGATTTTGGCGGGGGGGGCCAAGAGACCCAGTACTTC. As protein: CASSQDFGGGGQETQYF.

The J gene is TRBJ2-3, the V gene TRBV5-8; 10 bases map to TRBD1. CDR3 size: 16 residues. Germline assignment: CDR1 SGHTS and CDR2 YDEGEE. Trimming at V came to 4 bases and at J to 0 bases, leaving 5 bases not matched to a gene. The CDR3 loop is CASSIGTGASTDTQYF. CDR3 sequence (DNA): TGTGCCAGCAGCATTGGGACAGGGGCCAGCACAGATACGCAGTATTTT.

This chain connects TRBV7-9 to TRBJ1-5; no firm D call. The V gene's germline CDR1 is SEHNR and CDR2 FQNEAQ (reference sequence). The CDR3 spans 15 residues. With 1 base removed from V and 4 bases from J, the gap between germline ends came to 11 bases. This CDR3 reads CASSLGTGLNQPQHF. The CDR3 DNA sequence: TGTGCCAGCAGCTTAGGGACGGGGTTGAATCAGCCCCAGCATTTT.

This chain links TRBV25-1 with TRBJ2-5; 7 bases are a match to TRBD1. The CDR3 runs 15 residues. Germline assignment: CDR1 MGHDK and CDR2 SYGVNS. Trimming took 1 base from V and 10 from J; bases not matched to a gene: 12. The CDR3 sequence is CASSEWTGPPGGQYF. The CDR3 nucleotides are TGTGCCAGCAGTGAATGGACGGGACCCCCAGGGGGCCAGTACTTC.